This TCR beta chain was observed in a study of Ad26.COV2.S vaccination and SARS-CoV-2 variants. The V segment lost 2 bases and the J segment 2 bases; nucleotides outside the gene matches: 5. Germline CDR1 MDHEN, CDR2 SYDVKM. The CDR3 runs 16 residues. Specified treatment: around 19 received Ad26.COV2.S at low or high dose, single or two shots; 5 received placebo; per-sample allocation not given. Sampling was done on day 63 after the first vaccine or placebo injection. An adult of 18-55 years in Boston served as donor. Libraries were prepared by immunoSEQ multiplex PCR; TCRdb keeps only in-frame clonotypes and omits some of them. This sample has 350,000 to 500,000 clones, with 75% to 95% found just once. In the case of this clone: The same CDR3 can be traced to other DNA sequences in this sample.

The sequenced sample was peripheral blood, obtained in a trial of Ad26.COV2.S vaccine versus placebo. The TCR comes from a person between 18 and 65 years old who received the Ad26.COV2.S COVID-19 vaccine or a placebo. This chain joins TRBV28 and TRBJ2-3; 9 positions agree with TRBD2. The CDR3 DNA reads as TGTGCCAGCAGTTTAGGTGCTAGCGGGGACACAGATACGCAGTATTTT. This translates into CASSLGASGDTDTQYF.